A single sample is the source of the 2 T cell receptor beta chains below, sequenced in a study of identical twins (TCRdb year 2016). Libraries were made using 5' RACE. The listed sequencing device is Illumina HiSeq 2000. TCRdb applied fastp at Q25 and MiXCR to the public reads, then kept only in-frame beta chains. All rows with the same CDR3 protein become a single entry with the most common DNA and genes. Here the sample has about 700,000 distinct CDR3 sequences; over 8.5% occur a single time. The top ten clones comprise around 0.98% of the sample. This sample was shared with a second study, whose subject was yellow fever vaccine responses in identical twins.

The sequenced material came from PBMCs. Receptors originate from a woman in her late teens or twenties in good health.

This clonotype was detected ten times or more. This rearrangement joins TRBV5-1 to TRBJ1-1; D is ambiguous. The germline CDR1 and CDR2 sequences are SGHRS and YFSETQ. Trimming removed 0 bases at V and 4 bases at J, with 7 bases between. This CDR3 spans 13 amino acids. CDR3 region: CASSLEEFTEAFF. CDR3 coding DNA: TGCGCCAGCAGCTTGGAAGAGTTCACTGAAGCTTTCTTT.

This clonotype was detected only a few times. This chain uses TRBV11-1 with TRBJ1-2, with D possibly TRBD1 on 6 matching bases. The ends were cut back, 5 bases at V and 4 bases at J, with 11 bases in the middle. The CDR3 is 13 amino acids. Germline lookup yields CDR1 SGHAT and CDR2 FQDESV (reference sequence). CDR3 amino acids: CASSRGQSYGYTF. CDR3 sequence (DNA): TGTGCCAGCAGCCGTGGACAGAGCTATGGCTACACCTTC.